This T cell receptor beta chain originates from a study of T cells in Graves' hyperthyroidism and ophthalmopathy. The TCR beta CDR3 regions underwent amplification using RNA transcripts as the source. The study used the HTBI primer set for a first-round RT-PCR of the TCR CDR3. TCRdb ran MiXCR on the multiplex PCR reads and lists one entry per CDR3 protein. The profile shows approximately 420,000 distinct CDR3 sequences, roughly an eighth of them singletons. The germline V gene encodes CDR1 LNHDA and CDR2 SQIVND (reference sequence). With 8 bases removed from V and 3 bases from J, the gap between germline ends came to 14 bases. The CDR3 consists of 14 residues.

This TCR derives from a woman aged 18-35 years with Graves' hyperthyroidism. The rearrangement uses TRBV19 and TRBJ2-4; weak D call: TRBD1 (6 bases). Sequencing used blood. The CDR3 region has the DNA TGTGCCAGTTCCCACAGGGAAAGCAAAAACATTCAGTACTTC. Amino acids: CASSHRESKNIQYF. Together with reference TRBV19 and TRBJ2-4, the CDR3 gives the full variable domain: DGGITQSPKYLFRKEGQNVTLSCEQNLNHDAMYWYRQDPGQGLRLIYYSQIVNDFQKGDIAEGYSVSREKKESFPLTVTSAQKNPTAFYLCASSHRESKNIQYFGAGTRLSVL.